This TCR beta chain was found in a study of T cell repertoires in cytomegalovirus infection. Study in general: Indications of both CMV infection and matching HLA type were provided by public TCR beta signatures. Findings of the study overall: Based on cumulative public TCR beta family frequency, carriers of CMV plus the relevant HLA were identified.

TCRdb re-derived calls from the reads in MiXCR, one entry per CDR3 protein. Found here are approximately 910,000 distinct CDR3 sequences, roughly a third of them singletons; the top ten hold roughly 13%. Germline CDR1 and CDR2: SGHVS and FQNEAQ. The V gene lost 4 bases and the J gene lost 7 bases, with 14 bases spanning the gap. The CDR3 consists of 15 residues. Of note for this clonotype: Its antigen is undetermined.

The source was cultured CD8+ T cells from PBMCs, collected from culture after CMV antigen stimulation. This chain joins TRBV7-8 and TRBJ1-6, with D hard to call. This sequence was found in a human donor in good health (CMV status not recorded). Some clones in this sample may be carry-over from other donors' samples. The CDR3 nucleotides read TGTGCCAGCAGCTCAGAGACTGCGACAAATTCACCCCTCCACTTT. This translates into CASSSETATNSPLHF.